This T cell receptor (beta chain) appears in the sequencing data of a study of regulatory T cells in long-lasting Graves disease listed by TCRdb under 2021. Background for the entire study: Persistent Graves' disease meant more than 5 years of antithyroid drug treatment with TSH receptor autoantibodies that stayed positive. Persistent Graves' disease patients were compared with newly diagnosed Graves' disease patients by peripheral blood TCR sequencing and RNA sequencing. The study was conducted in China and was registered as a clinical trial. A total of about 35 samples underwent TCR sequencing: about 13 from persistent and roughly 20 from newly diagnosed Graves' disease patients. On average, persistent Graves' disease patients in the clinical cohort had been on antithyroid drugs for approximately ten years. The paper's findings and limits, for the study overall: Preferential use of TRBV28, TRBJ1-2 and TRBJ2-5 was observed in persistent disease, whereas TRBV20-1 and TRBJ2-1 were favored in newly diagnosed disease. Persistent patients shared more public clonotypes among themselves (2,741) than newly diagnosed patients did (about 1,000). Persistent Graves' disease patients showed lower TCR Shannon entropy and fewer highly expanded clones than newly diagnosed patients, suggesting clonal expansion. Only peripheral blood was studied, because thyroid tissue, the primary lesion, was inaccessible. The small sample size was acknowledged by the authors as a limitation that may reduce accuracy. Sequencing and analysis were restricted to the TCR beta chain.

The V end gives up 5 bases and the J end 9 bases, leaving 6 bases in the junction not matched to a gene. Its CDR3 holds 12 amino acids, cysteine through phenylalanine. Only the CDR3 portion is preserved as DNA: 36 bases, with reading frame beginning at the first base. Ten or more counts support this clonotype. Which antigen it targets is not known. There are no base qualities to consult, and no much larger clone falls within one base. Library method: multiplex PCR. TCRdb lists the instrument as Illumina HiSeq 4000. iRepertoire HTBI primers and Arm-PCR amplification of CDR3 regions were used to construct TCR beta libraries. Before sequencing, the PCR products underwent gel purification. From the authors' description of their analysis: Across samples, roughly 60 TRBV and roughly 13 TRBJ segments were identified and used for gene usage analysis of CDR3 amino acid clonotypes. Filtered high-quality paired reads were merged into contigs using COPE and FqMerger. BLAST was used to align contigs to IMGT TRBV, TRBD and TRBJ reference genes, and CDR3 was defined according to IMGT. Clonotypes above 0.1% frequency were classified as highly expanded clones. Shannon entropy served as the measure of repertoire diversity, while the Gini coefficient captured V-J evenness. Public clonotypes were defined as clonotypes shared by more than one individual. TCRdb trimmed the raw reads at Q25, called clones with MiXCR and kept productive beta chains. Records with the same CDR3 protein are collapsed into one entry carrying the most frequent genes and DNA. The V and J calls, along with clone size, are taken from TCRdb and not from the paper's own processing. This sample comprises around 400,000 distinct CDR3 sequences, 20% to 25% of them detected only once. Jointly, the top ten make up 25% to 35% of the sample.

In the paper's terms, the time point label means: persistent/refractory GD, antithyroid drugs over 5 years with positive TRAb. For both TCR sequencing and RNA sequencing, RNA was extracted from PBMCs in TRIzol. The diagnosis of Graves' disease followed American Thyroid Association guidelines. The patients came from an endocrinology department in Xi'an, China. Each patient gave about 8.1 milliliters of peripheral blood, collected in an EDTA anticoagulant tube. Ficoll Paque Plus density gradient separation was used to isolate PBMCs, and no additional T cell sorting was done. RNA quality was checked with an Agilent 2100 Bioanalyzer and agarose gel, and concentration with a NanoDrop 2000.

The sample consisted of peripheral blood mononuclear cells (PBMCs), taken when the disease was refractory, from a patient treated with antithyroid drugs. This TCR came from a middle-aged woman with Graves disease. Donor details come from another sample of the same person, matched by shared clones. The chain employs TRBV12-3 or TRBV12-4 and TRBJ2-5; TRBD2 aligns with 7 central bases. The CDR3 corresponds to CASSAPAGAQYF. In nucleotide form, the sequence is TGTGCCAGCAGTGCACCTGCGGGGGCCCAGTACTTC.